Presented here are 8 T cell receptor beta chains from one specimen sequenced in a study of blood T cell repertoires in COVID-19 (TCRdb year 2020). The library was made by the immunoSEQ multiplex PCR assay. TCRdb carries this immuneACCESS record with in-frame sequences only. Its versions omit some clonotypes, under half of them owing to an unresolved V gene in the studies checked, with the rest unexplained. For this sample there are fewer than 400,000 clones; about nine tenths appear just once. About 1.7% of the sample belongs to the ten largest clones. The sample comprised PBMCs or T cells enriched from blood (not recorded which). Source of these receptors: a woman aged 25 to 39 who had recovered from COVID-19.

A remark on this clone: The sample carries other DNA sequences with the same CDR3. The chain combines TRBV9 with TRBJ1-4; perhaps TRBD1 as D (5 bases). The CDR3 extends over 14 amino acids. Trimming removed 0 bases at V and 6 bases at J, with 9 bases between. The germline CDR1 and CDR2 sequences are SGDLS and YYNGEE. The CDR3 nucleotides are TGTGCCAGCAGCGTAGGTGGCAGGGATGAAAAACTGTTTTTT. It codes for CASSVGGRDEKLFF.

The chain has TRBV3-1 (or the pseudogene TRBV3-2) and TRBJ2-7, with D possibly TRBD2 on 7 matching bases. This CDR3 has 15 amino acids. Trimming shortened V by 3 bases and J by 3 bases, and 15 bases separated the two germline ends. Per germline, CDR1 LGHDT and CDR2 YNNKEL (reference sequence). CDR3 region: CASSHTGRDDYEQYF. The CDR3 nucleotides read TGTGCCAGCAGCCATACAGGGAGGGACGACTACGAGCAGTACTTC.

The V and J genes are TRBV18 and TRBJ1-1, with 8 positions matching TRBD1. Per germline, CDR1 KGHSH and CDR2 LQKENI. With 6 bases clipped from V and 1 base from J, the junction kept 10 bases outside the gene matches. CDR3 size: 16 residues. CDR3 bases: TGTGCCAGCTCGCCCTTGAGCAGGGGGCCGAACACTGAAGCTTTCTTT. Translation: CASSPLSRGPNTEAFF.

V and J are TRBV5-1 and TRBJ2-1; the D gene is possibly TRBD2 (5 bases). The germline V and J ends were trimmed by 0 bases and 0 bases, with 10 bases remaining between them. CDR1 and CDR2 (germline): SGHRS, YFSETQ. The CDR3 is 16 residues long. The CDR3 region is CASSLVAGGSYNEQFF. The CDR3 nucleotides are TGCGCCAGCAGCTTGGTGGCGGGTGGCTCCTACAATGAGCAGTTCTTC.

DNA for the CDR3: TGTGCCAGCTCATCGGACAGGGGGCTTTCAGCTAACTATGGCTACACCTTC. Its protein is CASSSDRGLSANYGYTF. The V call is TRBV18, the J call TRBJ1-2; 11 bases line up with TRBD1. Trimming removed 5 bases from V and 0 bases from J; junction bases left unmatched: 8. The CDR3 runs 17 residues. From germline, CDR1 is KGHSH and CDR2 LQKENI.

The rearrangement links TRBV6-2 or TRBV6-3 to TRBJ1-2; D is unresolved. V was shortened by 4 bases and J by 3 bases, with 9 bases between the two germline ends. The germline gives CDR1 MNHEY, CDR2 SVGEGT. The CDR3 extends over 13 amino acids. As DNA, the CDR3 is TGTGCCAGCAGTTCCTTGCGGTACTATGGCTACACCTTC. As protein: CASSSLRYYGYTF.

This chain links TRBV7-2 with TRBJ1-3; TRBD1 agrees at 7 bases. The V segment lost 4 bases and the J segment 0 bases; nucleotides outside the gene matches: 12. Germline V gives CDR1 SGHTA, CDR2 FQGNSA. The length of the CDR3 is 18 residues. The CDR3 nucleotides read TGTGCCAGCAGCTCTCCAAGGTTAGGGGGCAACTCTGGAAACACCATATATTTT. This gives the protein CASSSPRLGGNSGNTIYF.

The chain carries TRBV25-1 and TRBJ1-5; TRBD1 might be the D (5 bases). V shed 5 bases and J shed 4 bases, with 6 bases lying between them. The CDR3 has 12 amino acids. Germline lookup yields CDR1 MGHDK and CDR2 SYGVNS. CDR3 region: CASSKGNQPQHF. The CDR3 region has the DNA TGTGCCAGCAGTAAGGGGAATCAGCCCCAGCATTTT. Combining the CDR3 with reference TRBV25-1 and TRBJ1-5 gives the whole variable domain EADIYQTPRYLVIGTGKKITLECSQTMGHDKMYWYQQDPGMELHLIHYSYGVNSTEKGDLSSESTVSRIRTEHFPLTLESARPSHTSQYLCASSKGNQPQHFGDGTRLSIL.